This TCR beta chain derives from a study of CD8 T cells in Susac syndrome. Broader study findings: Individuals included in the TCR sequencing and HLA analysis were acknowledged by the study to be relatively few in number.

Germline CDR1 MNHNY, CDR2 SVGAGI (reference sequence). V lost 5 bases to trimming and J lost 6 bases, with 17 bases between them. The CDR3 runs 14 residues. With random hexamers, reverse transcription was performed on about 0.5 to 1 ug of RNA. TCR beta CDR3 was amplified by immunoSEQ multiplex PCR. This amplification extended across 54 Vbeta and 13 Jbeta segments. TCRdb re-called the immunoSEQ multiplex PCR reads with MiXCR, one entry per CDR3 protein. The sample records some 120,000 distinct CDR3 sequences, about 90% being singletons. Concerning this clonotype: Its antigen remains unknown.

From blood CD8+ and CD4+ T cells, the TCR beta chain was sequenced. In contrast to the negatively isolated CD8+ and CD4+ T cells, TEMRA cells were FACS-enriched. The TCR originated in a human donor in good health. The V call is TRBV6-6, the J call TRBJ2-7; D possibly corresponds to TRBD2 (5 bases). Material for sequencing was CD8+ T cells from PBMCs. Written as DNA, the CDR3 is TGTGCCAGCAGTCCCTCCCGCCAGGCGGGCGAGCAGTACTTC. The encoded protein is CASSPSRQAGEQYF.